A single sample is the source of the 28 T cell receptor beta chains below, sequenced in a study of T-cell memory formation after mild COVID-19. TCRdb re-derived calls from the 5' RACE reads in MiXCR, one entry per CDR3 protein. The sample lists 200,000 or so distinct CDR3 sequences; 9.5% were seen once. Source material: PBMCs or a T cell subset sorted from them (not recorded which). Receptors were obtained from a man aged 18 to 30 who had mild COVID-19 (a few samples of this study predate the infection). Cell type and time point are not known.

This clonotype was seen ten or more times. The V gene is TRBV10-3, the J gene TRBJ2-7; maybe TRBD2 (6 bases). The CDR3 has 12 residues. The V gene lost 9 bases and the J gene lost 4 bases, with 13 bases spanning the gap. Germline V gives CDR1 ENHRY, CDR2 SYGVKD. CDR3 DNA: TGTGCCATTAGCGCGGGGTCATACGAGCAGTACGTC. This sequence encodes CAISAGSYEQYV.

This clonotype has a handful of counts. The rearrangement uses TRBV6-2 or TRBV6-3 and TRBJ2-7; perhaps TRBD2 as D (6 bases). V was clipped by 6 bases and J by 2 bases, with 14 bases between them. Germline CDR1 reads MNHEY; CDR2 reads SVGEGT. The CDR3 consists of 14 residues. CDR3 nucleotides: TGTGCCAGCAGGCCCGGGGGACTCCCCTACGAGCAGTACGTC. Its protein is CASRPGGLPYEQYV.

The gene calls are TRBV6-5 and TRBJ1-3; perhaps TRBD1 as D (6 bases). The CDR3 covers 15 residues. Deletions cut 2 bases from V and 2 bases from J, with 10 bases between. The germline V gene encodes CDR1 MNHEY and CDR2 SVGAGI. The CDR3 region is CASSYRGTPGNTIYF. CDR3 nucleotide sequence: TGTGCCAGCAGTTACCGGGGGACACCTGGAAACACCATATATTTT.

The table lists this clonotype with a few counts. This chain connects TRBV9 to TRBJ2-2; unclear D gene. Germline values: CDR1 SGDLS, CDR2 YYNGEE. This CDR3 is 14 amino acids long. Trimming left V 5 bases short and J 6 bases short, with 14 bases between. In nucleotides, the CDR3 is TGTGCCAGCAGTCACACAGAGCCTCCCGGGGAGCTGTTTTTT. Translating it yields CASSHTEPPGELFF.

CDR3 sequence reads: CASSPRVAGGVDTQYF. For the CDR3, the DNA is TGTGCCAGCAGCCCGAGAGTAGCGGGGGGGGTAGATACGCAGTATTTT. This chain uses TRBV7-2 with TRBJ2-3; 11 bases are a match to TRBD2. Trimming removed 5 bases from V and 5 bases from J; junction bases left unmatched: 9. This CDR3 has 16 amino acids. Per the germline V gene, CDR1 is SGHTA and CDR2 is FQGNSA.

CDR3 in DNA: TGCGCCAGCAGCTTGGGGGCAGGGGTAGCCAAAAACATTCAGTACTTC. It is translated as CASSLGAGVAKNIQYF. This sequence joins TRBV5-1 and TRBJ2-4, with a tentative D call TRBD1 (6 bases). Between the trimmed V and J ends, which lost 0 bases and 0 bases, there was a span of 10 bases. Germline loops: CDR1 SGHRS, CDR2 YFSETQ. There are 16 residues in the CDR3.

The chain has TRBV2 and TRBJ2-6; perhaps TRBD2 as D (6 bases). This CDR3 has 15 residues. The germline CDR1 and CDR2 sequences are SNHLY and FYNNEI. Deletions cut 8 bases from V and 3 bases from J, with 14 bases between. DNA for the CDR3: TGTGCCAGCCTCACGGACGGGGGTGGGGCCAACGTCCTGACTTTC. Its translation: CASLTDGGGANVLTF.

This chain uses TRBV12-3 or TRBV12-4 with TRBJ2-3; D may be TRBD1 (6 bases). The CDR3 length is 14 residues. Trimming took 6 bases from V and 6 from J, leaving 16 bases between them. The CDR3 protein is CASRPNRVVDTQYF. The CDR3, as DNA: TGTGCCAGCAGACCAAACAGGGTGGTCGATACGCAGTATTTT.

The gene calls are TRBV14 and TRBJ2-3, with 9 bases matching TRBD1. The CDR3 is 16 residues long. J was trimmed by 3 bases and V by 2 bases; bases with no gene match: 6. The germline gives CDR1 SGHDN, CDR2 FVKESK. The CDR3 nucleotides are TGTGCCAGCAGCCAACACAGGGGGCCAAGTACAGATACGCAGTATTTT. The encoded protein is CASSQHRGPSTDTQYF. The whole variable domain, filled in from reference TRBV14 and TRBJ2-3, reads EAGVTQFPSHSVIEKGQTVTLRCDPISGHDNLYWYRRVMGKEIKFLLHFVKESKQDESGMPNNRFLAERTGGTYSTLKVQPAELEDSGVYFCASSQHRGPSTDTQYFGPGTRLTVL.

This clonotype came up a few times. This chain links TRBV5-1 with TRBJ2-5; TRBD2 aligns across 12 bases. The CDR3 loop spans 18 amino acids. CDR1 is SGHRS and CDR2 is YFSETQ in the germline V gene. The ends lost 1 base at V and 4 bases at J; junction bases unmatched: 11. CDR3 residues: CASSLMPSGGALGETQYF. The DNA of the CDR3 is TGCGCCAGCAGCTTGATGCCTAGCGGGGGGGCCTTAGGAGAGACCCAGTACTTC. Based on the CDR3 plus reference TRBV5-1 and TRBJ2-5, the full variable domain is KAGVTQTPRYLIKTRGQQVTLSCSPISGHRSVSWYQQTPGQGLQFLFEYFSETQRNKGNFPGRFSGRQFSNSRSEMNVSTLELGDSALYLCASSLMPSGGALGETQYFGPGTRLLVL.

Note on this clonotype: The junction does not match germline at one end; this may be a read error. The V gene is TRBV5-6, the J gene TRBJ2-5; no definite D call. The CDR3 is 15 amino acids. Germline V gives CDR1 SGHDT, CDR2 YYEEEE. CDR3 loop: CASSAIYTGQETKYF. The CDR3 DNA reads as TGTGCCAGCAGCGCCATTTATACCGGCCAGGAGACCAAGTACTTC.

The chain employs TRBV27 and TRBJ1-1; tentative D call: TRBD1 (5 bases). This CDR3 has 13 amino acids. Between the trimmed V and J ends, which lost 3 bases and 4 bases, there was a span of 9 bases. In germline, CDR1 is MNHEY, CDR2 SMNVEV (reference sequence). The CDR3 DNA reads TGTGCCAGCAGTTTGGGGGGGAGCACTGAAGCTTTCTTT. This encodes CASSLGGSTEAFF.

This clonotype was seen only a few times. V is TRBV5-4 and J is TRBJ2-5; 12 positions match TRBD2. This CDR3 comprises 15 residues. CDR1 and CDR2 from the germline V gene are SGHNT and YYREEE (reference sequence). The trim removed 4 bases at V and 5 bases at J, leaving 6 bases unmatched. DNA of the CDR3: TGTGCCAGCAGCGAGACTAGCGGGGGCGGGGAGACCCAGTACTTC. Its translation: CASSETSGGGETQYF. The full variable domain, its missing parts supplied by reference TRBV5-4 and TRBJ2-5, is ETGVTQSPTHLIKTRGQQVTLRCSSQSGHNTVSWYQQALGQGPQFIFQYYREEENGRGNFPPRFSGLQFPNYSSELNVNALELDDSALYLCASSETSGGGETQYFGPGTRLLVL.

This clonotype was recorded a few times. The CDR3 region is CASSPEASGAYEQYV. CDR3 sequence (DNA): TGTGCCAGCAGCCCAGAGGCTAGCGGGGCCTACGAGCAGTACGTC. V usage is TRBV7-2 and J usage is TRBJ2-7; 9 nucleotides align to TRBD2. This CDR3 is 15 amino acids long. Per the germline V gene, CDR1 is SGHTA and CDR2 is FQGNSA. V trimming: 5 bases; J trimming: 2 bases; junction bases outside the gene matches: 7.

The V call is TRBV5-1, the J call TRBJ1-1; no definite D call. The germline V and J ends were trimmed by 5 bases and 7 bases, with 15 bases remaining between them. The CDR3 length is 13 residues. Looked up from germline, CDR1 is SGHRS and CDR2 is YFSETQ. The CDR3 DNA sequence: TGCGCCAGCAGTATCGACTTCGACGGTGAAGCTTTCTTT. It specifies CASSIDFDGEAFF. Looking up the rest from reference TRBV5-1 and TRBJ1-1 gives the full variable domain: KAGVTQTPRYLIKTRGQQVTLSCSPISGHRSVSWYQQTPGQGLQFLFEYFSETQRNKGNFPGRFSGRQFSNSRSEMNVSTLELGDSALYLCASSIDFDGEAFFGQGTRLTVV.

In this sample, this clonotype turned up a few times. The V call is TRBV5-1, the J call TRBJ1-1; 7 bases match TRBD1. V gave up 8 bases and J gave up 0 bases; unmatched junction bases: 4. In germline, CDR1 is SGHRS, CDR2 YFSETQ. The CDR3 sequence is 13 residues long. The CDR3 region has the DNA TGCGCCAGTGGGACAGACGTGAACACTGAAGCTTTCTTT. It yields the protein CASGTDVNTEAFF.

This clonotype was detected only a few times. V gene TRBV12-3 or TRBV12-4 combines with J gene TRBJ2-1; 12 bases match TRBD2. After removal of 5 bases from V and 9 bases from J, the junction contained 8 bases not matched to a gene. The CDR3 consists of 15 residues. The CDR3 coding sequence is TGTGCCAGCAGTCTTCCTAGCGGGGGGGCTATTGAGCAGTTCTTC. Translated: CASSLPSGGAIEQFF.

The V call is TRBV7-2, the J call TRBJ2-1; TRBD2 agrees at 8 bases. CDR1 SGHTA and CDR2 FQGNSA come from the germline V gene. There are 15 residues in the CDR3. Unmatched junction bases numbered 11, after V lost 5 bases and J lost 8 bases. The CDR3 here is CASSQTGTRTDEQFF. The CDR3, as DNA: TGTGCCAGCAGCCAAACGGGGACTAGGACGGATGAGCAGTTCTTC. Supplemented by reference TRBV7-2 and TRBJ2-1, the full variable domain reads GAGVSQSPSNKVTEKGKDVELRCDPISGHTALYWYRQSLGQGLEFLIYFQGNSAPDKSGLPSDRFSAERTGGSVSTLTIQRTQQEDSAVYLCASSQTGTRTDEQFFGPGTRLTVL.

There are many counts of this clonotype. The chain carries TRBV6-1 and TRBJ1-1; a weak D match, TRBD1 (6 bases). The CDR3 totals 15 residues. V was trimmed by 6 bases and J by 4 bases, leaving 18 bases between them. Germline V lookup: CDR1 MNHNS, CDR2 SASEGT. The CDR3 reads CASRGGVTLGTEAFF. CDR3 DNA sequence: TGTGCCAGCAGAGGGGGGGTAACCTTAGGCACTGAAGCTTTCTTT.

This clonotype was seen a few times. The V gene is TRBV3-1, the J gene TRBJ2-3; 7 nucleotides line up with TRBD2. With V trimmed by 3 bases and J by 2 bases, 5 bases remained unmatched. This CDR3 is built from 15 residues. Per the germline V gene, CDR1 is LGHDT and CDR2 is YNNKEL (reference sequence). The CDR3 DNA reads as TGTGCCAGCAGCCAGTGGCGGGGGACCACAGATACGCAGTATTTT. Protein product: CASSQWRGTTDTQYF.

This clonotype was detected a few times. The CDR3 DNA follows: TGTGCCAGCAGTTTTACCTCCGGGGAGCTGTTTTTT. This translates into CASSFTSGELFF. V gene TRBV12-3 or TRBV12-4 combines with J gene TRBJ2-2; D remains ambiguous. The V end lost 3 bases, the J end lost 6 bases, and 5 bases lay between the germline ends. This CDR3 spans 12 amino acids.

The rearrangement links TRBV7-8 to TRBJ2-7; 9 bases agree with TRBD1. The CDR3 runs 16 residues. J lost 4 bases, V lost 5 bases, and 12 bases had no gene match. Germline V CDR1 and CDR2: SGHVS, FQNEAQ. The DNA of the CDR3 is TGTGCCAGCAGCCAACGCCCGGGACAGGGAGAGTACGAGCAGTACTTC. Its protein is CASSQRPGQGEYEQYF. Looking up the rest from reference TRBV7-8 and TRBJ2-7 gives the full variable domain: GAGVSQSPRYKVAKRGQDVALRCDPISGHVSLFWYQQALGQGPEFLTYFQNEAQLDKSGLPSDRFFAERPEGSVSTLKIQRTQQEDSAVYLCASSQRPGQGEYEQYFGPGTRLTVT.

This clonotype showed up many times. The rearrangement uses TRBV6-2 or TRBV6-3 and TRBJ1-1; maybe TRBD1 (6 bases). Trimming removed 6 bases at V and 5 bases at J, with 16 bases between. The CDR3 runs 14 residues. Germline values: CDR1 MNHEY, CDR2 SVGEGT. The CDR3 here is CASRGLFTGTEAFF. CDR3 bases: TGTGCCAGCAGGGGACTATTCACAGGGACTGAAGCTTTCTTT.

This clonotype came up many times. This CDR3 is CASSQDFEGPKNIQYF. The CDR3 nucleotides are TGCGCCAGCAGCCAAGATTTTGAGGGGCCCAAAAACATTCAGTACTTC. The gene calls are TRBV4-3 and TRBJ2-4; D may match TRBD1 or TRBD2 (5 bases each). Germline-derived CDR1 and CDR2 are LGHNA and YSLEER. The CDR3 is 16 residues long. The V and J ends lost 0 bases and 2 bases respectively, with 11 bases between them.

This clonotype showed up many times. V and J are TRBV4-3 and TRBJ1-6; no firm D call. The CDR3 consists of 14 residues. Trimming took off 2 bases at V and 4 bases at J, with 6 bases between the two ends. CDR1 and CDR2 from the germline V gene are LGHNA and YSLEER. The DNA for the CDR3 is TGCGCCAGCAGCCAAAAGGGATATAATTCACCCCTCCACTTT. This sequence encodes CASSQKGYNSPLHF.

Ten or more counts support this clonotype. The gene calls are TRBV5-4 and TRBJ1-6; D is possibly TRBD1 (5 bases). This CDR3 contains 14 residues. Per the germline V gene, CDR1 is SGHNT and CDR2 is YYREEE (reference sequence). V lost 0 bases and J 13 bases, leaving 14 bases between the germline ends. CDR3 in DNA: TGTGCCAGCAGCTTGGCCGGGACCGTGGGGCCCCTCCACTTT. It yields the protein CASSLAGTVGPLHF. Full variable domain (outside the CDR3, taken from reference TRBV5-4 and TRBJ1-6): ETGVTQSPTHLIKTRGQQVTLRCSSQSGHNTVSWYQQALGQGPQFIFQYYREEENGRGNFPPRFSGLQFPNYSSELNVNALELDDSALYLCASSLAGTVGPLHFGNGTRLTVT.

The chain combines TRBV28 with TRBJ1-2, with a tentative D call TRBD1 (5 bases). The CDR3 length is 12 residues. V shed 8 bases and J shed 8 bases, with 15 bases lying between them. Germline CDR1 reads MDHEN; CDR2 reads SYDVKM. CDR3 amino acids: CASGTGGQGYTF. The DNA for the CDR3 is TGTGCCAGCGGGACGGGAGGGCAAGGCTACACCTTC.

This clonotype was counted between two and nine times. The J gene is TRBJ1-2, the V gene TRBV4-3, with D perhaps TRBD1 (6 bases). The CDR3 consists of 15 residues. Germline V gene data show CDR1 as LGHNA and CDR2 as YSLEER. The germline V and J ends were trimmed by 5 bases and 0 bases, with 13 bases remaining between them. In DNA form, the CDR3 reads TGCGCCAGCAGCACCCCGGGGGGCTCTAACTATGGCTACACCTTC. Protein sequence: CASSTPGGSNYGYTF.